This T cell receptor beta chain was captured by sequencing in a study of CD8+ T cells in alopecia areata. Treatment noted: oral pan-JAK inhibitor, 5-10 mg twice daily. The sequencing template was cDNA reverse transcribed from extracted RNA. Clones were sequenced by immunoSEQ multiplex PCR, and TCRdb holds only the in-frame ones, with some missing. The table shows about 200,000 clones, with roughly two fifths occurring only once. Notes on this clone: Its antigen is unknown.

The study's findings and limits: Numerous clones, expanded in lesions, remained in scalp and blood during tofacitinib.

In germline, CDR1 is LGHNA, CDR2 YNFKEQ. The CDR3 spans 17 residues. With 4 bases removed from V and 2 bases from J, the gap between germline ends came to 20 bases. The sequence was obtained from a human donor with alopecia areata. The specimen was CD4+ T cells sorted from blood, collected at approximately week 31, from a patient treated with tofacitinib. The chain joins TRBV4-2 to TRBJ1-2; no firm D call. Here the CDR3 reads CASSRPPAAGGNYGYTF. CDR3 coding DNA: TGTGCCAGCAGCCGGCCCCCAGCGGCGGGAGGGAACTATGGCTACACCTTC.